This T cell receptor (beta chain) emerged from a study of cytomegalovirus exposure and HLA in healthy donors. Study-level background: It was reported in a later analysis that the same platform had been used for the approximately 110 validation repertoires as for the 550 to 700 first-cohort repertoires. General study points: The study put some 150 TCR beta chains on its list as cytomegalovirus-associated.

The CDR3 has 18 residues. With 5 bases clipped from V and 0 bases from J, the junction kept 15 bases outside the gene matches. The germline V gene encodes CDR1 KGHSH and CDR2 LQKENI. Method: immunoSEQ multiplex PCR; TCRdb's copy keeps in-frame clones and lacks some. The table shows about 360,000 clones, with more than 80% occurring only once. The donors formed part of the approximately 120-subject validation cohort, distinct from the roughly 700-subject first cohort. This clone was seen just once. The target antigen is unknown. The sequencing input was PBMCs. The clonotype was recovered from a woman between 18 and 29 years old in good health and CMV-seronegative. The V gene is TRBV18, the J gene TRBJ1-1, with 7 bases fitting TRBD1. CDR3 sequence reads: CASSSKSTGEDMNTEAFF. CDR3 bases: TGTGCCAGCTCATCTAAAAGTACAGGGGAGGACATGAACACTGAAGCTTTCTTT.